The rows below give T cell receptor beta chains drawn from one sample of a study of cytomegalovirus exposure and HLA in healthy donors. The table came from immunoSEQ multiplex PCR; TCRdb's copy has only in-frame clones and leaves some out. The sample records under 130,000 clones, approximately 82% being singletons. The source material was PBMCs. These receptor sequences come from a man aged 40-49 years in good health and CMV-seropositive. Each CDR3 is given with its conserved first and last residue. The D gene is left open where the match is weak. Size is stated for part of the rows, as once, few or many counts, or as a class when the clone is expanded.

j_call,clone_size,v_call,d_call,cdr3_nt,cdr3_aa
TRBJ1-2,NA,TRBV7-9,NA,TGTGCCAGCAGCTTAGTGACAGGACTGTATGGCTACACCTTC,CASSLVTGLYGYTF
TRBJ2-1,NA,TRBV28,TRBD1,TGTGCCAGCAGTTTAGGGACAGGGACCAGCAATGAGCAGTTCTTC,CASSLGTGTSNEQFF
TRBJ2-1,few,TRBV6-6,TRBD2,TGTGCCAGCAGACTGGGGGGGGGCTACAATGAGCAGTTCTTC,CASRLGGGYNEQFF
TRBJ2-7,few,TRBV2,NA,TGTGCCAGCAGTGTGGAGGGGGGGTCCTACGAGCAGTACTTC,CASSVEGGSYEQYF
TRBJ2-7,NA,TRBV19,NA,TGTGCCAGTAGTATGGGCAGTGCCAGCTCCTACGAGCAGTACTTC,CASSMGSASSYEQYF
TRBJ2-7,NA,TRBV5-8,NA,TGTGCCAGCAGCTTGCGCCCCAGGGTCCTGGGCTCCTACGAGCAGTACTTC,CASSLRPRVLGSYEQYF
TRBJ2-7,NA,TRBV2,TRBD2,TGTGCCAGCAGCCCCGGGACTAGCGGGTGGCGCTCCTACGAGCAGTACTTC,CASSPGTSGWRSYEQYF
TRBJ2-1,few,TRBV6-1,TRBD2,TGTGCCAGCAGTGACGGGACTAGCGGGAGCAGTGAGCAGTTCTTC,CASSDGTSGSSEQFF
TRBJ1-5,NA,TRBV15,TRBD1,TGTGCCACCAGCCTTGACAGGGCGAACCAGCCCCAGCATTTT,CATSLDRANQPQHF
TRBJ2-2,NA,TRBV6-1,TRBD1,TGTGCCAGCAGTGTGACAGGGGGCTTCACCGGGGAGCTGTTTTTT,CASSVTGGFTGELFF
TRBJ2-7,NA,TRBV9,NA,TGTGCCAGCAGCGTAGATCTGGGGGCTGGCGAGCAGTACTTC,CASSVDLGAGEQYF
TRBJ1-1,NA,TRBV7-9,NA,TGTGCCAGCAGCTTACTCGCGGACACTGAAGCTTTCTTT,CASSLLADTEAFF
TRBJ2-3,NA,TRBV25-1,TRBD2,TGTGCCAGCAGTCGACGGGAGGGCATGGATACGCAGTATTTT,CASSRREGMDTQYF
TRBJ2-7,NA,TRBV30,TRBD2,TGTGCCTGGAGTGTAGCGGGGGGCGGTTACGAGCAGTACTTC,CAWSVAGGGYEQYF
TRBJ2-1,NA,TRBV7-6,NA,TGTGCCAGCAGCTTCTTCCTGAGCTCCTACAATGAGCAGTTCTTC,CASSFFLSSYNEQFF
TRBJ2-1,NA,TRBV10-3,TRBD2,TGTGCCATCAGTGTGACTAGCGGGGGGGCCGGATACAATGAGCAGTTCTTC,CAISVTSGGAGYNEQFF
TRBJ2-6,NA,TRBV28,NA,TGTGCCAGCAGTTCCCTGGAATTCTCTGGGGCCAACGGCCTGACTTTC,CASSSLEFSGANGLTF
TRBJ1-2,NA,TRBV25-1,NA,TGTGCCAGCAGTGAAACAGGGTACGGGAATTCTGGCTACACCTTC,CASSETGYGNSGYTF
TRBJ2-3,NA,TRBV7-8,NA,TGTGCCAGCAGCTTAGAGACAGGATCTAGCACAGATACGCAGTATTTT,CASSLETGSSTDTQYF
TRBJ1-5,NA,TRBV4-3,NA,TGCGCCAGCAGCCAGGCGACGGCGGGAAATCAGCCCCAGCATTTT,CASSQATAGNQPQHF
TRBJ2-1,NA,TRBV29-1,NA,TGCAGCGTTGACCGACTTAATGAGCAGTTCTTC,CSVDRLNEQFF
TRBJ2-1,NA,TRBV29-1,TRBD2,TGCAGCGTTGGGACTAGCGGAGGGTGGTCCTACAATGAGCAGTTCTTC,CSVGTSGGWSYNEQFF
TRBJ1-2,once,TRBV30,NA,TGTGCCTCCCTCACCGGGCAGGGAGGCTATGGCTACACCTTC,CASLTGQGGYGYTF
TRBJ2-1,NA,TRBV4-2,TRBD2,TGTGCCAGCAGCCACGGACTAGCGGTGAGGAATGAGCAGTTCTTC,CASSHGLAVRNEQFF
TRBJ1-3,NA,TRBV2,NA,TGTGCCAGCTGGGAGGGCGGTGCAGGTAACACCATATATTTT,CASWEGGAGNTIYF
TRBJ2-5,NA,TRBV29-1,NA,TGCAGCGTCGCCAGGGGCCAAGAGACCCAGTACTTC,CSVARGQETQYF
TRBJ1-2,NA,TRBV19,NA,TGTGCCAGTAGTAACAGGGCCAACTATGGCTACACCTTC,CASSNRANYGYTF
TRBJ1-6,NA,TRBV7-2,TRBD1,TGTGCCAGCAGTGCTAGACAGGGTTATAATTCACCCCTCCACTTT,CASSARQGYNSPLHF
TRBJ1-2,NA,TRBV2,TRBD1,TGTGCCAGCAGTGAAGCGTGGACAGGGGGTCTGTATGGCTACACCTTC,CASSEAWTGGLYGYTF
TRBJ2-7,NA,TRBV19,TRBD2,TGTGCCAGTAGTCCTATAGCGGGTTCCTACGAGCAGTACTTC,CASSPIAGSYEQYF
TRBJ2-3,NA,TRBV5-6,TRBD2,TGTGCCAGCAGCCCCTGGGGACTAGCGGCGGATACGCAGTATTTT,CASSPWGLAADTQYF
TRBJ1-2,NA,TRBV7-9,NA,TGTGCCAGCAGCCCGTGGCCGGGGTCCTCGACCTATGGCTACACCTTC,CASSPWPGSSTYGYTF
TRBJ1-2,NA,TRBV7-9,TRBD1,TGTGCCAGCAGCTTGATCCCAGGGGGCGGTTATGACTATGGCTACACCTTC,CASSLIPGGGYDYGYTF
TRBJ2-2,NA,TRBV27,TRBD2,TGTGCCAGCAGTCGTAACCGGGGGGTTGGCACCGGGGAGCTGTTTTTT,CASSRNRGVGTGELFF
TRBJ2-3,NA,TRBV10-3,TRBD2,TGTGCCATCAGTCCAGGACTAGGCGGCACAGATACGCAGTATTTT,CAISPGLGGTDTQYF
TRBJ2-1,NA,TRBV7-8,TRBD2,TGTGCCAGCAGCTGGAATCTAGCGGGGGGGCCGACTTACAATGAGCAGTTCTTC,CASSWNLAGGPTYNEQFF
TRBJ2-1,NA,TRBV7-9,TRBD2,TGTTCCAGCAGCTCTTCTGGACTAGCGGAGAGGTACAATGAGCAGTTCTTC,CSSSSSGLAERYNEQFF
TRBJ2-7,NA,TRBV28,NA,TGTGCCAGCAGCACCAGCCGACAGGTCTACGAGCAGTACTTC,CASSTSRQVYEQYF
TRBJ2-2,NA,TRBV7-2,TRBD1,TGTGCCAGCAGCTTAACAGGGGTGGGCACCGGGGAGCTGTTTTTT,CASSLTGVGTGELFF
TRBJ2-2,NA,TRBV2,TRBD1,TGTGCCAGCAGACCCATAACAGGGGGCTTGGGTACCGGGGAGCTGTTTTTT,CASRPITGGLGTGELFF